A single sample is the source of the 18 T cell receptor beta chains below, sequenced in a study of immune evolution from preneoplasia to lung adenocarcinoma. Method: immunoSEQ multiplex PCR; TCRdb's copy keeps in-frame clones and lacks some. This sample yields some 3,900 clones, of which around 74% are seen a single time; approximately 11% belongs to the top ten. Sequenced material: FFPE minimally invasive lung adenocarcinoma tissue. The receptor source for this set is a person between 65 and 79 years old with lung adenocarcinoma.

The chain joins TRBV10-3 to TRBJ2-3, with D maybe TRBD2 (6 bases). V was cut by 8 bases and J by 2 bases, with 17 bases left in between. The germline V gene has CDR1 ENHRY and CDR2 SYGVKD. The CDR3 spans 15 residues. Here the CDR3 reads CAIQKEGWTTDTQYF. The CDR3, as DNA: TGTGCCATCCAGAAGGAGGGTTGGACCACAGATACGCAGTATTTT.

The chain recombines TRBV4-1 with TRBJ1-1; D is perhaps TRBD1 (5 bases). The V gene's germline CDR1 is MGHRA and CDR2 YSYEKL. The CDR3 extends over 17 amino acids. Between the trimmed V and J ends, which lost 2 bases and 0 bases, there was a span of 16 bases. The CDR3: CASSQLDMGLMNTEAFF. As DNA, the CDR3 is TGCGCCAGCAGCCAACTGGATATGGGGCTTATGAACACTGAAGCTTTCTTT.

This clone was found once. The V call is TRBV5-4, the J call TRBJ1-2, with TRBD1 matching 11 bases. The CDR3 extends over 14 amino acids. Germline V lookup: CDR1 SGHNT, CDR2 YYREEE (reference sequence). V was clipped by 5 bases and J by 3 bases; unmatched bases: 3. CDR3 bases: TGTGCCAGCAGTCGGACAGGGGGCGACTATGGCTACACCTTC. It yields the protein CASSRTGGDYGYTF.

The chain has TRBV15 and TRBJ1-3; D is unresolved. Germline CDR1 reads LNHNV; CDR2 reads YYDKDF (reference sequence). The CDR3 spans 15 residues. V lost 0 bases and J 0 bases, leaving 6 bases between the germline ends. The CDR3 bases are TGTGCCACCAGCAGAGATCTGAGCTCTGGAAACACCATATATTTT. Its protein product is CATSRDLSSGNTIYF.

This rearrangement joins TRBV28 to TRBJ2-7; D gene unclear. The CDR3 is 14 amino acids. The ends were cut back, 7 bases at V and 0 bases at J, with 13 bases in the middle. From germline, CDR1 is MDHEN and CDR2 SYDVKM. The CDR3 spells CASTRLGPSYEQYF. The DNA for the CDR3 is TGTGCCAGCACCCGTCTCGGGCCCTCCTACGAGCAGTACTTC.

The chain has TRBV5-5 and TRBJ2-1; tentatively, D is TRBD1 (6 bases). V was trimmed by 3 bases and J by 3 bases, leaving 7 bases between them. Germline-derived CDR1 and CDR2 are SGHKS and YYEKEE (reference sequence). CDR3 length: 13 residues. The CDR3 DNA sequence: TGTGCCAGCAGCTGGGACAACTACAATGAGCAGTTCTTC. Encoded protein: CASSWDNYNEQFF. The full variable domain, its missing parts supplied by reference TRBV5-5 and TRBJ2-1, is DAGVTQSPTHLIKTRGQQVTLRCSPISGHKSVSWYQQVLGQGPQFIFQYYEKEERGRGNFPDRFSARQFPNYSSELNVNALLLGDSALYLCASSWDNYNEQFFGPGTRLTVL.

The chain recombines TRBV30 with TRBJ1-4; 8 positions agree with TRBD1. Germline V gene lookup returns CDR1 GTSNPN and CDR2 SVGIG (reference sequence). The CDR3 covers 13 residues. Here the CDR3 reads CFGDRGRGGKLFF. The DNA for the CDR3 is TGTTTCGGCGACAGGGGCCGCGGGGGAAAACTGTTTTTT.

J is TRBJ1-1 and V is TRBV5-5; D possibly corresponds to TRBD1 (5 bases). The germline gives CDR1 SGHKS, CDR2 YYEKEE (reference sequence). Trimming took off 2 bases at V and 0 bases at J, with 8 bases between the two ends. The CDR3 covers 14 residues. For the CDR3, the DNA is TGTGCCAGCAGCTTTTGGGGCGTGAACACTGAAGCTTTCTTT. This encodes CASSFWGVNTEAFF. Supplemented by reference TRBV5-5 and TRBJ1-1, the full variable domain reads DAGVTQSPTHLIKTRGQQVTLRCSPISGHKSVSWYQQVLGQGPQFIFQYYEKEERGRGNFPDRFSARQFPNYSSELNVNALLLGDSALYLCASSFWGVNTEAFFGQGTRLTVV.

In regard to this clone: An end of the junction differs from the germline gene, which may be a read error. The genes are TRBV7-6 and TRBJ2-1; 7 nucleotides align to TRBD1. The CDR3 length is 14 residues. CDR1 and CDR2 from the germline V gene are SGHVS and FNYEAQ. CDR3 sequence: CANSLRQGPGEQFF. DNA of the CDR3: TGTGCCAACAGCTTGAGACAGGGTCCGGGTGAGCAGTTCTTC.

CDR3 nucleotide sequence: TGTGCCAGCAGCTCCACAGCGAACACCGGGGAGCTGTTTTTT. The encoded protein is CASSSTANTGELFF. The V and J genes are TRBV7-9 and TRBJ2-2; D is ambiguous. The CDR3 length is 14 residues. Germline V gene sequence: CDR1 SEHNR, CDR2 FQNEAQ (reference sequence). The V and J ends lost 4 bases and 0 bases respectively, with 6 bases between them.

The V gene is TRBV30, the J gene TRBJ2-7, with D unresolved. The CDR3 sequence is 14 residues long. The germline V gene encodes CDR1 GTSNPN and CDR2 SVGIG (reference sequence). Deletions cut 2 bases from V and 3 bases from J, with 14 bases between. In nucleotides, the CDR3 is TGTGCCTGGAGTAAGAGAGGCGCAGGCTACGAGCAGTACTTC. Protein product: CAWSKRGAGYEQYF.

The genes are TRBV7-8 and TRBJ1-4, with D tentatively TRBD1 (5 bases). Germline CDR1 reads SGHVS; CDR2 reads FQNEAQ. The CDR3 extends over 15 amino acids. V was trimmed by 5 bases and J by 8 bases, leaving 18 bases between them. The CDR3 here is CASSPWDSMGEKLFF. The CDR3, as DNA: TGTGCCAGCAGCCCTTGGGACTCCATGGGGGAAAAACTGTTTTTT.

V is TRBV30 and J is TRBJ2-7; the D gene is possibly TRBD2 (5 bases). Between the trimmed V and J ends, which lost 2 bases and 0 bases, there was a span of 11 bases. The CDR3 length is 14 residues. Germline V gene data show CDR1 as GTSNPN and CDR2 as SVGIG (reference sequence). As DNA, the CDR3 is TGTGCCTGGAGTCCGGGGATCAGCTCCTACGAGCAGTACTTC. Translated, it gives CAWSPGISSYEQYF.

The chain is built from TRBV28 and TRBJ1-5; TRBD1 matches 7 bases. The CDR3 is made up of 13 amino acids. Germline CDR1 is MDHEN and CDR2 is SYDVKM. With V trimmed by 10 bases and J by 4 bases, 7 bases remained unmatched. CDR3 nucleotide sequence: TGTGCCACTAACCGGGACAGAAATCAGCCCCAGCATTTT. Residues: CATNRDRNQPQHF.

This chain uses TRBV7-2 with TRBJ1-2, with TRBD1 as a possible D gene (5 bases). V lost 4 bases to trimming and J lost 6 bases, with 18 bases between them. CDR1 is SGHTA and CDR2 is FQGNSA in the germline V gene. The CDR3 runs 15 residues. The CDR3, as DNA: TGTGCCAGCAGCTCACTCCTACAGGATCGGAATGGCTACACCTTC. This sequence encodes CASSSLLQDRNGYTF.

The CDR3: CASSWTGLGTDTQYF. The CDR3, as DNA: TGTGCCAGCAGCTGGACAGGGCTTGGCACAGATACGCAGTATTTT. This chain connects TRBV5-5 to TRBJ2-3, with 8 bases identical to TRBD1. J was trimmed by 1 base and V by 3 bases; bases with no gene match: 4. CDR3 length: 15 amino acids. CDR1 is SGHKS, CDR2 YYEKEE, per germline (reference sequence).

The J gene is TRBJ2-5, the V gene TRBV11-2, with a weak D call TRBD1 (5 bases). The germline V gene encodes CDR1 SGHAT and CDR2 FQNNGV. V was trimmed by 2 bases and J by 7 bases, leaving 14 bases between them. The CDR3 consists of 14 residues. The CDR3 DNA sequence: TGTGCCAGCAGCTTATATCAGGGTGACGGGACCCAGTACTTC. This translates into CASSLYQGDGTQYF.

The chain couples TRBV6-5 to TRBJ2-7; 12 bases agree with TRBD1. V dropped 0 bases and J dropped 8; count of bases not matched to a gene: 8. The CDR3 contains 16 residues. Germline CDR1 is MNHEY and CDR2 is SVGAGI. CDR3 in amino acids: CASSYSTTGTGGKQYF. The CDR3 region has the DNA TGTGCCAGCAGTTACTCGACAACTGGGACAGGGGGCAAGCAGTACTTC.